This T cell receptor (beta chain) was sequenced during a study of shared clonotypes between healthy human individuals. The genomic DNA of each subset was split evenly across several immunoSEQ plates. The authors loaded about 200 ng DNA, roughly 27,000 T cell genomes, into sorted-subset replicate PCRs. As handled by the study authors: ImmunoSEQ gave junction-only sequences without quality scores, so filtering differed. Profiling relied on immunoSEQ multiplex PCR, and the TCRdb table lists in-frame clones only, not all of them. V, J and clone size reflect that table, while D and trimming were determined from the DNA. The data contain 800,000 or so clones, about 97% of them singletons. A note on this clone: Its specificity is not known.

Findings and limits, study-wide: The study found 4.5% to 6% of naive CD4 clonotypes shared across four donors.

Naive CD8 populations comprised CD45RO-negative cells positively selected for CCR7, excluding terminally differentiated effector memory CD45RA+ cells. This CDR3 has 15 amino acids. The ends were cut back, 0 bases at V and 2 bases at J, with 12 bases in the middle. The germline V gene encodes CDR1 SGHRS and CDR2 YFSETQ. V and J are TRBV5-1 and TRBJ2-7; TRBD1 might be the D (5 bases). This TCR derives from a man aged 30-40 years in good health. Sequenced input: naive CD8+ T cells sorted from blood. The CDR3 loop is CASSLAPGHTYEQYF. CDR3 coding DNA: TGCGCCAGCAGCTTGGCCCCAGGGCACACCTACGAGCAGTACTTC.